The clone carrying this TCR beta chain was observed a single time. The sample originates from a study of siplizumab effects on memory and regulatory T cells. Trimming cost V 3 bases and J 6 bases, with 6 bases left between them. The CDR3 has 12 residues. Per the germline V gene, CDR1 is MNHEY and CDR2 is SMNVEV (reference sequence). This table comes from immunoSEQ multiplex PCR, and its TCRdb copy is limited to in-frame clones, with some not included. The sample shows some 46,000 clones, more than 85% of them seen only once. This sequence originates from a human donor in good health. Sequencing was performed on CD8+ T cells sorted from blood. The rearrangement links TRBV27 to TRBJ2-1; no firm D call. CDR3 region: CASSLSGNEQFF. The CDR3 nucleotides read TGTGCCAGCAGTTTGTCGGGCAATGAGCAGTTCTTC.